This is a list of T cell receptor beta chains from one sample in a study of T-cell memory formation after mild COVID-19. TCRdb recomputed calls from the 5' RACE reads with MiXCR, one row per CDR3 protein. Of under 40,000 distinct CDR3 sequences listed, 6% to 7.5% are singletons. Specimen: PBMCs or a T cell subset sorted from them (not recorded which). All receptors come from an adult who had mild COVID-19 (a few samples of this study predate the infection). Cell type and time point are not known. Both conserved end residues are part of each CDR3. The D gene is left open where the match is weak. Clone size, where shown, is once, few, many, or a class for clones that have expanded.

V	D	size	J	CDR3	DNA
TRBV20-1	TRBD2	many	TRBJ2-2	CSARVQAGGRTGELFF	TGCAGTGCTAGAGTTCAAGCGGGGGGGCGGACCGGGGAGCTGTTTTTT
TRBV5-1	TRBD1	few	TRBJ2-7	CASSLGDSYSYEQYF	TGCGCCAGCAGCCTGGGGGACAGCTACTCCTACGAGCAGTACTTC
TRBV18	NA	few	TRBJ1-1	CASAAGISQGQRTEAFF	TGTGCCAGCGCGGCCGGCATTTCACAGGGTCAAAGGACTGAAGCTTTCTTT
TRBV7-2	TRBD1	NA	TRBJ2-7	CASSFWDRGYEQYF	TGTGCCAGCAGCTTTTGGGACAGGGGTTACGAGCAGTACTTC
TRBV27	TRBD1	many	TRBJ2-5	CASRPSTGPQETQYF	TGTGCCAGCAGGCCCTCGACAGGGCCACAAGAGACCCAGTACTTC
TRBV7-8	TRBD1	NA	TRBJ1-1	CASSLDGRGGTEAFF	TGTGCCAGCAGCTTAGATGGCAGGGGGGGAACTGAAGCTTTCTTT
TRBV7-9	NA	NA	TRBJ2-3	CASSSSVRGTQYF	TGTGCCAGCAGCTCTAGCGTTCGGGGTACGCAGTATTTT
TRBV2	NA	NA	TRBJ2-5	CASSREEETQYF	TGTGCCAGCAGTCGCGAGGAAGAGACCCAGTACTTC
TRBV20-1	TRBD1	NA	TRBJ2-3	CSAGDRGSTDTQYF	TGCAGTGCTGGGGACAGGGGTTCTACAGATACGCAGTATTTT
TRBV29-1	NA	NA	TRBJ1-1	CSVEFRGGMNTEAFF	TGCAGCGTTGAGTTCAGGGGCGGAATGAACACTGAAGCTTTCTTT
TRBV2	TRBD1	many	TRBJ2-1	CASSGQGLEQFF	TGTGCCAGCAGTGGACAGGGTTTAGAGCAGTTCTTC
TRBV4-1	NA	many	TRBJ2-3	CASSQDEGTAQYF	TGCGCCAGCAGCCAAGATGAGGGGACGGCGCAGTATTTT
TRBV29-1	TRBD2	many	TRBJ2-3	CSGQIAGATDTQYF	TGCAGCGGACAAATAGCGGGGGCCACAGATACGCAGTATTTT
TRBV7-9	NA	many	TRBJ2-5	CASSLGGPPYLQETQYF	TGTGCCAGCAGCTTAGGGGGGCCACCTTACTTACAAGAGACCCAGTACTTC
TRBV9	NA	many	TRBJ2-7	CASSLLGGATYEQYF	TGTGCCAGCAGCCTATTAGGGGGAGCGACCTACGAGCAGTACTTC
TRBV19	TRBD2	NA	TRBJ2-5	CASSRWGTSGETQYF	TGTGCCAGTAGTAGGTGGGGGACTAGCGGCGAGACCCAGTACTTC
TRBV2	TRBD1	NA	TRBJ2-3	CASSFTGADTQYF	TGTGCCAGCAGTTTCACAGGGGCCGATACGCAGTATTTT
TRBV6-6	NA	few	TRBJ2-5	CASTHDPATQETQYF	TGTGCCAGCACCCATGACCCAGCCACCCAAGAGACCCAGTACTTC